The present entry profiles one T cell receptor beta chain with its context. The ends were cut back, 2 bases at V and 0 bases at J, with 11 bases in the middle. Looked up from germline, CDR1 is SGHNT and CDR2 is YYREEE (reference sequence). This CDR3 contains 16 residues. The record originates from a study of blood T cell repertoires in COVID-19. The method was immunoSEQ multiplex PCR; TCRdb's version includes in-frame clones alone and lacks a portion of them. The repertoire holds about 140,000 clones, more than 75% seen once, with approximately 11% in the top ten. Participants were placed into cohorts based on the clinical history they reported.

The sequence derives from a man aged 55 to 70 who had recovered from COVID-19. The sample was PBMCs or T cells enriched from blood (not recorded which). The gene calls are TRBV5-4 and TRBJ1-4; possibly TRBD1 for D (6 bases). Here the CDR3 reads CASSFGGASTNEKLFF. CDR3 DNA: TGTGCCAGCAGCTTCGGGGGGGCTTCAACTAATGAAAAACTGTTTTTT. The full variable domain, its missing parts supplied by reference TRBV5-4 and TRBJ1-4, is ETGVTQSPTHLIKTRGQQVTLRCSSQSGHNTVSWYQQALGQGPQFIFQYYREEENGRGNFPPRFSGLQFPNYSSELNVNALELDDSALYLCASSFGGASTNEKLFFGSGTQLSVL.